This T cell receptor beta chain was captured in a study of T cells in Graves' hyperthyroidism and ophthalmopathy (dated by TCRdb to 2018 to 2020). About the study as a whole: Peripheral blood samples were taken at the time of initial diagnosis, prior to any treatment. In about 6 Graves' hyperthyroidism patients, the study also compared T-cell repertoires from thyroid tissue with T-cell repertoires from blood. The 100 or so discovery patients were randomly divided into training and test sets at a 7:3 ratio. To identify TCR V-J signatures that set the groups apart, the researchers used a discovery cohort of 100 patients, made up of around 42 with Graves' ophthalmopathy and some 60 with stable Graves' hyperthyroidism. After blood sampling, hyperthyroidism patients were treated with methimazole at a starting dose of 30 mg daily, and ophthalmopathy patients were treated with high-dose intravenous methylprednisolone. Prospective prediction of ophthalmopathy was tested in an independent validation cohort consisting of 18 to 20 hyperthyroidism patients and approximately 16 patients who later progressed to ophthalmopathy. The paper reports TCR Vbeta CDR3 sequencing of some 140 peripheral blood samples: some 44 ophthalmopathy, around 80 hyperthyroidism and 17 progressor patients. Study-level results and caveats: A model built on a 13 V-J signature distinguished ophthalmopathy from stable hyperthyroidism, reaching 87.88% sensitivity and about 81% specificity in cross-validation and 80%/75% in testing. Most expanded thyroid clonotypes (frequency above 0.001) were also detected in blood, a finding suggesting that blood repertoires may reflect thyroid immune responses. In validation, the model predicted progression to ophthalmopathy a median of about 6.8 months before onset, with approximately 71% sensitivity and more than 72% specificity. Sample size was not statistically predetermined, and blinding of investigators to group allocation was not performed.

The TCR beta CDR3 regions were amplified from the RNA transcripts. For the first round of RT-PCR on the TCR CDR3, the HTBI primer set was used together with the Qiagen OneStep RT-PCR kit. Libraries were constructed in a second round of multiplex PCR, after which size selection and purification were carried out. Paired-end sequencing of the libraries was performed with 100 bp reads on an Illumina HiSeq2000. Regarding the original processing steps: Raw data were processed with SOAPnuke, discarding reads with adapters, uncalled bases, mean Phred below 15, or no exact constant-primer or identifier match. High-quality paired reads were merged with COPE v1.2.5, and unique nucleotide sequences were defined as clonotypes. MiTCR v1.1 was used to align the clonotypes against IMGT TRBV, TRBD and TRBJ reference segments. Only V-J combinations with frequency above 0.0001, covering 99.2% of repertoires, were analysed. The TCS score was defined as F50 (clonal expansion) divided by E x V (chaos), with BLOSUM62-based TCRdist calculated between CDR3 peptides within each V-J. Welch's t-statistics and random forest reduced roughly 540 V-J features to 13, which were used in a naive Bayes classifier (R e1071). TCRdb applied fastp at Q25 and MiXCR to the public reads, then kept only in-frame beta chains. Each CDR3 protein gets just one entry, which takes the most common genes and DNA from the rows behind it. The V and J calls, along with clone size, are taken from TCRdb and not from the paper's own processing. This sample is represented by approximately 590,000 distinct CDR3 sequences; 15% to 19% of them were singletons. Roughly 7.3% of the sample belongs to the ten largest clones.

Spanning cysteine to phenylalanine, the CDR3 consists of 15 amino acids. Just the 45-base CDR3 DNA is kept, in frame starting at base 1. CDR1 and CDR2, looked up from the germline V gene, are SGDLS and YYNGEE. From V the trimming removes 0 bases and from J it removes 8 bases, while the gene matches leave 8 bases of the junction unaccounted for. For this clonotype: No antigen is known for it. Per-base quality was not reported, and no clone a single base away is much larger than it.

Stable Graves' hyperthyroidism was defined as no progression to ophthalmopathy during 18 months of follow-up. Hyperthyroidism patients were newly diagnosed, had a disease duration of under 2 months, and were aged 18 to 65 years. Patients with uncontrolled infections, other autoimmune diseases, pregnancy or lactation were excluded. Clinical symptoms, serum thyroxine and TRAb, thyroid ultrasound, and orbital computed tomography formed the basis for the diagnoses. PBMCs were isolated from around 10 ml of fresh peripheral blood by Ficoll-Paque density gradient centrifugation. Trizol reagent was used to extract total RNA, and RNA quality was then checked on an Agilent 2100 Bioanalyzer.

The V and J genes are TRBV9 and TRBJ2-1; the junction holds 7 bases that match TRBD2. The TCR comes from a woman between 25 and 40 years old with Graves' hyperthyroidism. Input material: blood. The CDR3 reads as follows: CASSVDGLGAHEQFF. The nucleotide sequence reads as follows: TGTGCCAGCAGCGTAGACGGACTAGGAGCGCATGAGCAGTTCTTC.